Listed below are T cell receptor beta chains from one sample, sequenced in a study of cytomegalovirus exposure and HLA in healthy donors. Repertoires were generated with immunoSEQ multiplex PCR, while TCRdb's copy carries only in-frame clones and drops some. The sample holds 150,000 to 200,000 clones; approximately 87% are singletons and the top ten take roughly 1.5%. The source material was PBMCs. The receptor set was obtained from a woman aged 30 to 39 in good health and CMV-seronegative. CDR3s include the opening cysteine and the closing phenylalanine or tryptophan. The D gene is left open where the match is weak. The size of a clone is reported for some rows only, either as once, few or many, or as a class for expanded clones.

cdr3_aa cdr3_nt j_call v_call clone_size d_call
CASSPNGQGNQPQHF TGTGCCAGCTCGCCGAATGGACAGGGTAATCAGCCCCAGCATTTT TRBJ1-5 TRBV18 once TRBD1
CASTSGGWEPQHF TGTGCCAGCACCTCCGGCGGATGGGAGCCCCAGCATTTT TRBJ1-5 TRBV2 - -
CATSRDGQGQFTDTQYF TGTGCCACCAGCAGAGATGGGCAGGGGCAATTCACAGATACGCAGTATTTT TRBJ2-3 TRBV15 - -
CASSSRVSGELFF TGTGCCAGCAGCTCTCGTGTGTCCGGGGAGCTGTTTTTT TRBJ2-2 TRBV9 - -
CASSQVQTAGANVLTF TGCGCCAGCAGCCAAGTACAAACAGCTGGGGCCAACGTCCTGACTTTC TRBJ2-6 TRBV4-1 - -
CASSDTGNTEAFF TGTGCCAGCAGTGATACAGGGAACACTGAAGCTTTCTTT TRBJ1-1 TRBV6-5 - -
CASSPPLRGKNEQFF TGTGCCAGCAGTCCCCCCCTCCGGGGTAAAAATGAGCAGTTCTTC TRBJ2-1 TRBV27 - -
CASRISGGDLNEQFF TGTGCCAGCAGGATTAGCGGGGGGGACCTCAATGAGCAGTTCTTC TRBJ2-1 TRBV5-4 - TRBD2
CASDSQDTLLHF TGTGCCAGCGATAGCCAAGATACGCTCCTCCACTTT TRBJ1-6 TRBV2 few -
CASSLGPGYNSPLHF TGTGCCAGCAGCTTAGGTCCAGGATATAATTCACCCCTCCACTTT TRBJ1-6 TRBV13 - -
CAWSKGTGETDTQYF TGTGCCTGGAGTAAGGGGACAGGGGAAACAGATACGCAGTATTTT TRBJ2-3 TRBV30 - TRBD1